One and the same sample provided the 3 T cell receptor beta chains below, sequenced in a study of identical twins. A single record per CDR3 protein comes from TCRdb applying MiXCR to the 5' RACE reads. The sample lists about 480,000 distinct CDR3 sequences; 14% were seen once. These data were likewise used in another study, on yellow fever vaccine responses in identical twins.

The sequencing sample was made of CD4+ T cells sorted from blood. The receptors shown here come from a woman younger than 35 in good health.

This sequence joins TRBV28 and TRBJ2-3, with TRBD2 matching 10 bases. CDR3 length: 20 amino acids. Per the germline V gene, CDR1 is MDHEN and CDR2 is SYDVKM. Trimming took 5 bases from V and 0 from J; bases not matched to a gene: 17. The CDR3 is CASSTTIPSGGLASTDTQYF. The DNA for the CDR3 is TGTGCCAGCAGTACGACTATACCTAGCGGGGGTCTTGCTAGCACAGATACGCAGTATTTT. The full variable domain, rest sourced from reference TRBV28 and TRBJ2-3, is DVKVTQSSRYLVKRTGEKVFLECVQDMDHENMFWYRQDPGLGLRLIYFSYDVKMKEKGDIPEGYSVSREKKERFSLILESASTNQTSMYLCASSTTIPSGGLASTDTQYFGPGTRLTVL.

This clonotype was counted a few times. The J gene is TRBJ2-2, the V gene TRBV20-1, with D possibly being TRBD1 (6 bases). V dropped 1 base and J dropped 17 bases, with 23 bases sitting between them. The germline CDR1 and CDR2 sequences are DFQATT and SNEGSKA (reference sequence). The CDR3 totals 14 residues. The CDR3: CSARGQQGPLSEFF. CDR3 in DNA: TGCAGTGCTAGAGGTCAACAGGGTCCCCTAAGCGAATTTTTT.

The chain couples TRBV4-3 to TRBJ2-1; 9 bases are a match to TRBD2. Germline V CDR1 and CDR2: LGHNA, YSLEER. The CDR3 contains 17 residues. V lost 5 bases to trimming and J lost 1 base; unmatched junction nucleotides: 9. This CDR3 reads CASSDRLADSSYNEQFF. CDR3 bases: TGCGCCAGCAGCGACAGACTAGCGGATAGTTCCTACAATGAGCAGTTCTTC.